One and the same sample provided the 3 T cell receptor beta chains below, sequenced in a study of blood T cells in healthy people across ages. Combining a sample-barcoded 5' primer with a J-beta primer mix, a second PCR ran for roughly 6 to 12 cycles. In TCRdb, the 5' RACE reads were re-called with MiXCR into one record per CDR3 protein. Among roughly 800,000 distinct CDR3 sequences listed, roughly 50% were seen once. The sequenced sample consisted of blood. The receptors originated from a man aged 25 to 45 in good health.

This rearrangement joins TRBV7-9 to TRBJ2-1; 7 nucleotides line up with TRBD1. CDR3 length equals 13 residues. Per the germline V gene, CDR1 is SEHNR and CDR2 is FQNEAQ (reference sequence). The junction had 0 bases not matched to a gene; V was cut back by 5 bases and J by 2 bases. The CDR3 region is CASSGQAYNEQFF. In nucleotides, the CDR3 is TGTGCCAGCAGCGGACAGGCCTACAATGAGCAGTTCTTC.

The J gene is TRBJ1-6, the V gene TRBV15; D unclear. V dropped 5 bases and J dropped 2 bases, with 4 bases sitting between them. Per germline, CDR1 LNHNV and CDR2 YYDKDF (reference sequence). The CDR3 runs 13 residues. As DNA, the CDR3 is TGTGCCACCAGCGTCGCCTATAATTCACCCCTCCACTTT. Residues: CATSVAYNSPLHF.

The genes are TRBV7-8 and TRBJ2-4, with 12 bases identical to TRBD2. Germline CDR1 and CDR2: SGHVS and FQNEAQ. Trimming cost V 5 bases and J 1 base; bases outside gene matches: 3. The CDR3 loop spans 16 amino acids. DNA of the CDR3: TGTGCCAGCAGCGCTACTAGCGGGGGGGCCAAAAACATTCAGTACTTC. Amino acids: CASSATSGGAKNIQYF.